This is a list of T cell receptor beta chains from one sample in a study of OX40 agonist ivuxolimab in advanced cancers. The table came from immunoSEQ multiplex PCR; TCRdb's copy has only in-frame clones and leaves some out. The sample yields about 7,400 clones, roughly 90% seen once. The source material was CD4+ or CD8+ T cells sorted from blood, sampled in a trial of the OX40 agonist ivuxolimab. The receptors stem from an adult with an advanced solid tumor such as melanoma, head and neck, liver or kidney cancer. CDR3s leave out the opening cysteine and the closing phenylalanine or tryptophan. Rows give clone size only sometimes, using once, few, many, or a class for an expanded clone.

>TRBJ2-7|TRBV11-1|NA
ASSLNGQGRDEQY
>TRBJ2-1|TRBV9|NA
ASSVALGIHEQF
>TRBJ2-7|TRBV7-9|NA
ASSSNDQGYGEQY
>TRBJ2-7|TRBV4-2|NA
ASSQDLDPPYEQY
>TRBJ2-7|TRBV27|once
ATSTSYEQY
>TRBJ1-4|TRBV5-6|NA
ASSLYNEGINEKLF
>TRBJ1-4|TRBV7-9|once
ASSSLGEGIYNEKLF
>TRBJ2-3|TRBV10-3|NA
AISSGREDTQY
>TRBJ2-7|TRBV4-1|NA
ASSPIGQTYEQY
>TRBJ2-7|TRBV11-2|NA
ASSLGQDYEQY
>TRBJ2-3|TRBV27|NA
ATRTDTQY
>TRBJ2-3|TRBV12-1|NA
ASSPPGTDAQVPAQY
>TRBJ1-4|TRBV25-1|NA
ASRTANEKLF
>TRBJ2-2|TRBV6-5|NA
ASTAMNTGELF
>NA|TRBV14|NA
ASSHGWGYEQY
>TRBJ1-1|TRBV7-8|NA
ASWPRARNTEAF
>TRBJ2-7|TRBV5-1|NA
ASSLVFMGSYEQY
>TRBJ1-2|TRBV6-5|once
ASSYTSGGNGYT
>TRBJ1-6|TRBV5-6|once
ASSLRGGEPPSPLH
>TRBJ2-3|TRBV29-1|NA
SVELGAGSGIHTQY